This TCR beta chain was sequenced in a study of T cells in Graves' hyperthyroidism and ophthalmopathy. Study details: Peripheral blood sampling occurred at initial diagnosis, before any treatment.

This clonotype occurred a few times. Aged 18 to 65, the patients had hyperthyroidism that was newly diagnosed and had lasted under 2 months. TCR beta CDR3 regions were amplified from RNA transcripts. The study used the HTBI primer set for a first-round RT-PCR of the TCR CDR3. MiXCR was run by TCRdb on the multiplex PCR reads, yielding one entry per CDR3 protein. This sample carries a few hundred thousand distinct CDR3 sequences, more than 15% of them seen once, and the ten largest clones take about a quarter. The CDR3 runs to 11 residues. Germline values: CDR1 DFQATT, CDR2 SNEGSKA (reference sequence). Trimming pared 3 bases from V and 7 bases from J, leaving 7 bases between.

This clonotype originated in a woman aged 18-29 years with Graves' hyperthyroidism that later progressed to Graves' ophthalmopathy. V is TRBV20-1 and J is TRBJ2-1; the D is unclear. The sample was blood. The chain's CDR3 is CSASFRNEQFF. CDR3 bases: TGCAGTGCTAGTTTCAGAAATGAGCAGTTCTTC.